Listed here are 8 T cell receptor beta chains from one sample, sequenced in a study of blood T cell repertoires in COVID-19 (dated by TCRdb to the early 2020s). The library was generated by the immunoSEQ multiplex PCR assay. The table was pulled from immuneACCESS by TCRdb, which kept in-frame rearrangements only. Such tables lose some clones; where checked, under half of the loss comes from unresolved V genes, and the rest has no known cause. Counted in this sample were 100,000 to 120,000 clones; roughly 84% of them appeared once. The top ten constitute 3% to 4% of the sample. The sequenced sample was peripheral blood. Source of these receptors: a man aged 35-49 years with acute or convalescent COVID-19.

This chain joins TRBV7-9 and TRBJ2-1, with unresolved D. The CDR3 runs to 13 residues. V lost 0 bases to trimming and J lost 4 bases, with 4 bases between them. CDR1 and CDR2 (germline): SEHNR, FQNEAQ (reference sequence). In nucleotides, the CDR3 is TGTGCCAGCAGCTTAGCCCCTTACAATGAGCAGTTCTTC. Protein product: CASSLAPYNEQFF.

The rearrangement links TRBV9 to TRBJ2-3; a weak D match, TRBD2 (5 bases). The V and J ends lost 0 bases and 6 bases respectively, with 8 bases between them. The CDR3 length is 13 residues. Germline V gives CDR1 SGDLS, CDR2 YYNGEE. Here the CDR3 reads CASSVAPGDTQYF. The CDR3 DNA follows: TGTGCCAGCAGCGTAGCTCCGGGGGATACGCAGTATTTT.

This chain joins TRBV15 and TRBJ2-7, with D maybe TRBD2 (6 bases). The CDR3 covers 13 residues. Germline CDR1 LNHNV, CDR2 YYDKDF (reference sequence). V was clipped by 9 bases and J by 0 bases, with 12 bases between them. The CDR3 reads CATQRDFSYEQYF. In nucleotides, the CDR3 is TGTGCCACGCAAAGGGACTTCTCCTACGAGCAGTACTTC.

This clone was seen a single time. The CDR3 nucleotides are TGTGCCACCAGTGATACTAGCGGGGGGCAAGAGACCCAGTACTTC. Translated, it gives CATSDTSGGQETQYF. The chain couples TRBV24-1 to TRBJ2-5; 12 bases line up with TRBD2. V trimming: 3 bases; J trimming: 2 bases; junction bases outside the gene matches: 0. CDR1 and CDR2 from the germline V gene are KGHDR and SFDVKD. The CDR3 runs to 15 residues.

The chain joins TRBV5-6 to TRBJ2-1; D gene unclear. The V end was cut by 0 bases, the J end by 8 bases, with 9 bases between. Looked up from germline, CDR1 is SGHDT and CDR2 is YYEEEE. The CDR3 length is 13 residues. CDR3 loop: CASSLASIDEQFF. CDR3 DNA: TGTGCCAGCAGCTTGGCTAGTATAGATGAGCAGTTCTTC.

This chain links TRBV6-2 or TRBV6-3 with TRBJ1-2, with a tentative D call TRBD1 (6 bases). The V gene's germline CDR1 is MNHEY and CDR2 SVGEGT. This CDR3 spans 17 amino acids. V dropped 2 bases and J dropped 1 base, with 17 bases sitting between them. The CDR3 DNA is TGTGCCAGCAGTTACCCCTGGACAGACATGAATAACTATGGCTACACCTTC. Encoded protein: CASSYPWTDMNNYGYTF.

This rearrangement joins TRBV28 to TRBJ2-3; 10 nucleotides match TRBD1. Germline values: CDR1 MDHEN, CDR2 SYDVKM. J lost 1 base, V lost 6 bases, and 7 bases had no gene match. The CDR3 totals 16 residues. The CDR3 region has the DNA TGTGCCAGCAGGTCCACCGGGACAGGGGGCACAGATACGCAGTATTTT. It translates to CASRSTGTGGTDTQYF.

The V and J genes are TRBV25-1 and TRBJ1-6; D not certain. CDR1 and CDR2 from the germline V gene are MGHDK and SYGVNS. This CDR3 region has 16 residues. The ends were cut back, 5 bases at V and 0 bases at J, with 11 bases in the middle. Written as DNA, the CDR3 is TGTGCCAGCAGTCCCGACGGGAGCTCCTATAATTCACCCCTCCACTTT. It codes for CASSPDGSSYNSPLHF.